This T cell receptor (beta chain) is drawn from a study of technical replicates of blood from a handful of donors. Unmatched junction bases numbered 4, after V lost 4 bases and J lost 4 bases. CDR1 and CDR2 (germline): SGHRS, YFSETQ. The CDR3 is 15 residues long. Clones were sequenced by immunoSEQ multiplex PCR, and TCRdb holds only the in-frame ones, with some missing. The sample holds 40,000 to 65,000 clones, about 86% seen once. This TCR was recovered from a human donor in good health. Some clones in this sample may be carry-over from other donors' samples. Material: PBMCs. The gene calls are TRBV5-1 and TRBJ2-2; 10 positions match TRBD2. The CDR3 DNA sequence: TGCGCCAGCAGCCCGCCTAGCGGGGGCACCGGGGAGCTGTTTTTT. This translates into CASSPPSGGTGELFF.